This TCR beta chain stems from a study of T-cell reconstitution after alpha-beta-depleted transplantation in children. Looked up from germline, CDR1 is DFQATT and CDR2 is SNEGSKA (reference sequence). CDR3 length: 11 amino acids. In regard to this clonotype: Its target is not known. Germline and junction disagree at one end, which may indicate a read error.

Study findings and constraints: Certain patients had high TCRbeta diversity at day 60, and it came from recipient T cells and thymic progenitors that survived. Several hundred expanded graft clones reportedly supplied alpha-beta T cells about two months after transplant. Newly generated T cells supplied most T-cell counts and diversity one year post-transplant.

The authors prepared the TCRbeta library with unique molecular identifiers. TCRdb recomputed calls from the PCR reads with MiXCR, one row per CDR3 protein. The repertoire consists of about 150,000 distinct CDR3 sequences, with around 10% occurring once and the leading ten covering under 15%. This receptor was identified in a boy between 2 and 10 years old with acute myeloid leukemia, due to receive a stem cell transplant. The source was PBMCs, collected before TCRalphabeta/CD19-depleted stem cell transplant. The J gene is TRBJ2-1, the V gene TRBV20-1; perhaps TRBD1 as D (6 bases). This CDR3 is CSAPLRGEQLF. The CDR3, as DNA: TGCAGTGCTCCCCTCAGGGGTGAGCAGCTCTTC.